The clone carrying this TCR beta chain was counted a few times. The sample originates from a study of T cell repertoires in aging, cancer and after chemotherapy. Rearranged V-D-J TRB sequences were amplified with a mixed TRB-A/B primer pool. TCRdb fed the multiplex PCR reads into MiXCR, producing one record per CDR3 protein. The sample includes under 15,000 distinct CDR3 sequences, roughly 24% of them seen just once. TCR beta rearrangements were amplified from peripheral blood genomic DNA. The CDR3 has 13 amino acids. Trimming stripped 4 bases from V and 4 bases from J, with 9 bases between. Germline CDR1 and CDR2: SGHDT and YYEEEE.

Material: blood. The chain combines TRBV5-6 with TRBJ1-5; D is unclear. The receptor comes from a human donor in good health. The CDR3 sequence: CASSTTDNQPQHF. The CDR3 nucleotides are TGTGCCAGCAGCACCACAGATAATCAGCCCCAGCATTTT.